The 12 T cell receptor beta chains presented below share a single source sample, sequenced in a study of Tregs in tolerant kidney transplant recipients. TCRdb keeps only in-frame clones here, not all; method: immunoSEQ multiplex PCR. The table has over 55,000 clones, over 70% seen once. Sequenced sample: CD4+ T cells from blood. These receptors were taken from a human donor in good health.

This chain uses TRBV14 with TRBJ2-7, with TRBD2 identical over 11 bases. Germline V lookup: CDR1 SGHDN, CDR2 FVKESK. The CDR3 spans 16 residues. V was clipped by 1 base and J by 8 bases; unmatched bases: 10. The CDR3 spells CASSQAASSGRIKQYF. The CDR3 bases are TGTGCCAGCAGCCAAGCCGCGTCTAGCGGGAGGATAAAGCAGTACTTC.

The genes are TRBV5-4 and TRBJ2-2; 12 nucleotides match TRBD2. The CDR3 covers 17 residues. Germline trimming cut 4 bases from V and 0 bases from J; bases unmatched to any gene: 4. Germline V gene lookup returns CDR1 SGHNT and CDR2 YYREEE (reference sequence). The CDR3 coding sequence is TGTGCCAGCAGCGCCGGGACTAGCGGGTCGAACACCGGGGAGCTGTTTTTT. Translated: CASSAGTSGSNTGELFF.

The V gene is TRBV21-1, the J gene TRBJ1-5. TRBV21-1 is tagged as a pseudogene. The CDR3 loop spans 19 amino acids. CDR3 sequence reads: CASSSGAAKGSWSNQPQHF. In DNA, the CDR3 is TGTGCCAGCAGCTCGGGGGCAGCGAAGGGTTCATGGAGCAATCAGCCCCAGCATTTT.

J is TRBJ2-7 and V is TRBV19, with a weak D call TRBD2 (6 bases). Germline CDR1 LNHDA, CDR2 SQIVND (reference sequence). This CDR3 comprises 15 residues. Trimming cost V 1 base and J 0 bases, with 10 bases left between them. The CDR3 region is CASSIVPGVSYEQYF. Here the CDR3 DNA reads TGTGCCAGTAGTATAGTCCCGGGAGTCTCCTACGAGCAGTACTTC. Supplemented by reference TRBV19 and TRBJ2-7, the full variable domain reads DGGITQSPKYLFRKEGQNVTLSCEQNLNHDAMYWYRQDPGQGLRLIYYSQIVNDFQKGDIAEGYSVSREKKESFPLTVTSAQKNPTAFYLCASSIVPGVSYEQYFGPGTRLTVT.

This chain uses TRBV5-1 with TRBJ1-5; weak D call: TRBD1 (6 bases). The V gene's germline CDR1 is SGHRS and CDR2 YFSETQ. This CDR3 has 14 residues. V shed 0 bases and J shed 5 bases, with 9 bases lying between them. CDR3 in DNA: TGCGCCAGCAGCTTGGCCCCAGGGGATCAGCCCCAGCATTTT. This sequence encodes CASSLAPGDQPQHF.

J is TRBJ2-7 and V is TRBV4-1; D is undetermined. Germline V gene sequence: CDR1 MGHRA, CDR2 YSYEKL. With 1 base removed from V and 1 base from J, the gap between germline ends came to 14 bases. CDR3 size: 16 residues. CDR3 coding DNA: TGCGCCAGCAGCCAAGTCCACCTCGTAAGGTCCTACGAGCAGTACTTC. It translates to CASSQVHLVRSYEQYF.

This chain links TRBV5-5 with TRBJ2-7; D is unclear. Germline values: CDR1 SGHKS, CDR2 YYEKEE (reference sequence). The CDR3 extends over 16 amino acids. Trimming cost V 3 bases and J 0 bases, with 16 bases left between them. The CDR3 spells CASSSGSKTYSYEQYF. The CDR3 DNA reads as TGTGCCAGCAGCTCAGGTAGTAAAACGTACTCCTACGAGCAGTACTTC.

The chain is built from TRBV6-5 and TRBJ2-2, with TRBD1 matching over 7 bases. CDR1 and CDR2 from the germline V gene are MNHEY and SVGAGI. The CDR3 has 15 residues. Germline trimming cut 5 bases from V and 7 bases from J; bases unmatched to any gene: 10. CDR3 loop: CASSPTGAGGGELFF. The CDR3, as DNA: TGTGCCAGCAGTCCCACAGGGGCTGGCGGCGGGGAGCTGTTTTTT.

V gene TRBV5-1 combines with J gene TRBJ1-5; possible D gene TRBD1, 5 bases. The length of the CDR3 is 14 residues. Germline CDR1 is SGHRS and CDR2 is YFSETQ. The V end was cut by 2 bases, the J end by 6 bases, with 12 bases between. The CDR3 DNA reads TGCGCCAGCAGCTTCGAGGGGAGGGGTCAGCCCCAGCATTTT. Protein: CASSFEGRGQPQHF.

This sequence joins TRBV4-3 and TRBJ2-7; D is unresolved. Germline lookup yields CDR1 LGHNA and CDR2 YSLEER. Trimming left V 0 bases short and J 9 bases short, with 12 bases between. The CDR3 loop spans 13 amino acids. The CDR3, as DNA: TGCGCCAGCAGCCAAGATTTCGACGGGTTGCAGTACTTC. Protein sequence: CASSQDFDGLQYF.

The CDR3 loop is CASSKDREIIAPSTDTQYF. For the CDR3, the DNA is TGTGCCAGCAGCAAGGACAGGGAGATAATCGCCCCTAGCACAGATACGCAGTATTTT. The chain employs TRBV21-1 and TRBJ2-3; the table calls TRBD1, which could not be checked here. TRBV21-1 is an annotated pseudogene. CDR3 length: 19 residues.

CDR3 in amino acids: CAWSESKDQPQHF. CDR3 nucleotide sequence: TGTGCCTGGAGTGAGAGCAAGGATCAGCCCCAGCATTTT. The chain is built from TRBV30 and TRBJ1-5, with D uncertain. The CDR3 totals 13 residues. Trimming shortened V by 1 base and J by 5 bases, and 9 bases separated the two germline ends. Germline CDR1 and CDR2: GTSNPN and SVGIG (reference sequence).